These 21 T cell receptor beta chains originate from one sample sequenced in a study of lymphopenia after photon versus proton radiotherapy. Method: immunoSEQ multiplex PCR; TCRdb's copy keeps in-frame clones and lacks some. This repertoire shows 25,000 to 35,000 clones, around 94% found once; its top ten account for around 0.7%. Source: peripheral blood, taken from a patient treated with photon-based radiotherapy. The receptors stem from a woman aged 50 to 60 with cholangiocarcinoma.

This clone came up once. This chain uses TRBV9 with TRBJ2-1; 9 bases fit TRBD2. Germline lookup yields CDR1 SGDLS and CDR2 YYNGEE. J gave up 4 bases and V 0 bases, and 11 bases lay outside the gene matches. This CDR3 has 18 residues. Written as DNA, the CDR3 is TGTGCCAGCAGCGTAGCCCTTTTTAGCGGGGGCCCTTACAATGAGCAGTTCTTC. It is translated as CASSVALFSGGPYNEQFF.

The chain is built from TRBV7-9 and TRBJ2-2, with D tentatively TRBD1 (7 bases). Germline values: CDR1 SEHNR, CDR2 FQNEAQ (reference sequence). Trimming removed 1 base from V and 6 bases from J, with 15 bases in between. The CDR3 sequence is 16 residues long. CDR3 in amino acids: CASSLEGGGAAGELFF. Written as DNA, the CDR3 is TGTGCCAGCAGCTTAGAAGGAGGGGGCGCGGCCGGGGAGCTGTTTTTT.

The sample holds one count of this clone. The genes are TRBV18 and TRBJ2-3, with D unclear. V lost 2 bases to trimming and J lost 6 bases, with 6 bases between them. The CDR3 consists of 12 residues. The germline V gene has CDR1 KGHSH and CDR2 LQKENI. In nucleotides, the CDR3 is TGTGCCAGCTCACCAACAGTGGATACGCAGTATTTT. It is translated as CASSPTVDTQYF.

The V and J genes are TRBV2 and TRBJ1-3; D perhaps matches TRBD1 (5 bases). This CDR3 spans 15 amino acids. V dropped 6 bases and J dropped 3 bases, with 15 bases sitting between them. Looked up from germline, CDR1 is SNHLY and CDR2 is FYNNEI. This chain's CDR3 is CASSPTGGFGNTIYF. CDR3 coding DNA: TGTGCCAGCAGCCCTACCGGGGGGTTTGGAAACACCATATATTTT.

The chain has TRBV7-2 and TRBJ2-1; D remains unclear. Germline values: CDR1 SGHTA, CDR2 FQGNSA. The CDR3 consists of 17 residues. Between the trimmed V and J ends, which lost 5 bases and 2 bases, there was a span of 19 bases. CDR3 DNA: TGTGCCAGCAGCCGCCGAGTGCCGCAACGTACCTACAATGAGCAGTTCTTC. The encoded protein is CASSRRVPQRTYNEQFF.

CDR3 DNA sequence: TGTGCCAGCAGTGAAATAAGGGACGAGCAGTACTTC. Amino acids: CASSEIRDEQYF. The chain joins TRBV6-1 to TRBJ2-7; D call uncertain. Trimming took 2 bases from V and 5 from J, leaving 7 bases between them. This CDR3 has 12 amino acids. Looked up from germline, CDR1 is MNHNS and CDR2 is SASEGT.

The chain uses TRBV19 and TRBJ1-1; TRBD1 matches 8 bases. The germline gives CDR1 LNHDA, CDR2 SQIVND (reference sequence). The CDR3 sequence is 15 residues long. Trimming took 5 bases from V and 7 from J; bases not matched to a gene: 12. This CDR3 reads CASSLPRTGLNEAFF. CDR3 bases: TGTGCCAGTAGTCTGCCGAGGACAGGGTTGAATGAAGCTTTCTTT.

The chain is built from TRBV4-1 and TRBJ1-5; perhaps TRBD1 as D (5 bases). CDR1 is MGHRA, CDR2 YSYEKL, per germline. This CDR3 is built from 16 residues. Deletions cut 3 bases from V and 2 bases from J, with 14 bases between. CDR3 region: CASSQTSGAGNQPQHF. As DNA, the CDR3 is TGCGCCAGCAGCCAGACAAGTGGGGCCGGCAATCAGCCCCAGCATTTT.

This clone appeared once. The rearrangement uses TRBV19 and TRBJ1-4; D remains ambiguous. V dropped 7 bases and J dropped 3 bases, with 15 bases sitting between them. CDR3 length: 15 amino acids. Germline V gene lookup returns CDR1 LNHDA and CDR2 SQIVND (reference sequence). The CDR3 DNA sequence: TGTGCCAGTACGGGATTAAGTTCCTCTAATGAAAAACTGTTTTTT. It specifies CASTGLSSSNEKLFF.

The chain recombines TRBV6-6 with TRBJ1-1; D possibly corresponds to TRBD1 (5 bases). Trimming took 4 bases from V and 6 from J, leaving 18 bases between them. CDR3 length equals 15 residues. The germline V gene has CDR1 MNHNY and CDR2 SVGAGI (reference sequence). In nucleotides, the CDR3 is TGTGCCAGCAGTTCCCCACCGGGGGGTACCTCTGAAGCTTTCTTT. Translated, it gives CASSSPPGGTSEAFF.

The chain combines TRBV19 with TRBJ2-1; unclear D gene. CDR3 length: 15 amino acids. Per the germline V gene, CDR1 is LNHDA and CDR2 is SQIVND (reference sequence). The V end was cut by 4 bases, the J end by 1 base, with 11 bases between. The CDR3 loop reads CASSTLAISYNEQFF. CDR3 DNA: TGTGCCAGTAGTACCTTAGCAATTTCCTACAATGAGCAGTTCTTC.

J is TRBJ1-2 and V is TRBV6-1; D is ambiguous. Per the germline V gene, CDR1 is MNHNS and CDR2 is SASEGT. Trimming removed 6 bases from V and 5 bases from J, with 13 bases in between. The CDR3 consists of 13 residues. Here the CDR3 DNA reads TGTGCCAGCAGCCCCCGGGAGGTATATGGCTACACCTTC. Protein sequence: CASSPREVYGYTF.

The CDR3 coding sequence is TGTGCCAGCTCACCGGCGGCAGATAGCAATCAGCCCCAGCATTTT. Translating gives CASSPAADSNQPQHF. The J gene is TRBJ1-5, the V gene TRBV18; no clear D gene. The CDR3 spans 15 residues. Germline V gene data show CDR1 as KGHSH and CDR2 as LQKENI. Trimming removed 3 bases from V and 0 bases from J, with 9 bases in between.

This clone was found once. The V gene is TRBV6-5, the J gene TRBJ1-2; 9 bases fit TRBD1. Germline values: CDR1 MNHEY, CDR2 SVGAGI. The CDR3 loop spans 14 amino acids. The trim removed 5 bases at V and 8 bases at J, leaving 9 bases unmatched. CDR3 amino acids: CASSGTGPREGYTF. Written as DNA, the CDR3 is TGTGCCAGCAGTGGGACAGGGCCCAGGGAGGGCTACACCTTC.

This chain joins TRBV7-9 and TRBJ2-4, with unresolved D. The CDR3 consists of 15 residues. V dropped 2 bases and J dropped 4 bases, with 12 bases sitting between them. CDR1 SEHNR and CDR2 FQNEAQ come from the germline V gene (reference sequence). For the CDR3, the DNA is TGTGCCAGCAGCTTATTATCGTTAGGGAAAAACATTCAGTACTTC. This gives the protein CASSLLSLGKNIQYF.

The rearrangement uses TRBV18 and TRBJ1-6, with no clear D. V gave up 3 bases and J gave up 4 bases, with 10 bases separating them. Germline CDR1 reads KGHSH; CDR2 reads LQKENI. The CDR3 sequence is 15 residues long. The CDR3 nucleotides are TGTGCCAGCTCACCTGGCGTGGAGTATAATTCACCCCTCCACTTT. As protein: CASSPGVEYNSPLHF. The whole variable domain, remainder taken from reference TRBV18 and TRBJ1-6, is NAGVMQNPRHLVRRRGQEARLRCSPMKGHSHVYWYRQLPEEGLKFMVYLQKENIIDESGMPKERFSAEFPKEGPSILRIQQVVRGDSAAYFCASSPGVEYNSPLHFGNGTRLTVT.

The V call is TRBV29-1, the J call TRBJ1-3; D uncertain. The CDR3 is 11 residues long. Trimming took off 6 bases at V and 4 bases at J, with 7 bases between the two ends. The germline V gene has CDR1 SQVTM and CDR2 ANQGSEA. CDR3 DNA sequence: TGCAGCGTCCCCTGGGGAAACACCATATATTTT. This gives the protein CSVPWGNTIYF.

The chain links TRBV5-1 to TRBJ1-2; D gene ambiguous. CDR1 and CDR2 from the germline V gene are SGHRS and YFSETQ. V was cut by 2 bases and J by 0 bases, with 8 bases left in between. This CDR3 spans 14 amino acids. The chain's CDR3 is CASSLQQSNYGYTF. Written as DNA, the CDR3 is TGCGCCAGCAGCTTACAACAGTCTAACTATGGCTACACCTTC.

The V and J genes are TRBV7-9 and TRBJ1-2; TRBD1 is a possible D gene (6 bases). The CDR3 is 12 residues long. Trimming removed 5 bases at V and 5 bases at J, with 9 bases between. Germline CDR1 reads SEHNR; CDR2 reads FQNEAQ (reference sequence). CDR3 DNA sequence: TGTGCCAGCAGCAGGGACACTTATGGCTACACCTTC. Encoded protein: CASSRDTYGYTF.

Here the CDR3 reads CASRDEQGAFEKLFF. DNA of the CDR3: TGCGCCAGCAGGGATGAACAGGGGGCCTTTGAAAAACTGTTTTTT. This chain connects TRBV10-2 to TRBJ1-4, with 9 bases aligning to TRBD1. V dropped 6 bases and J dropped 7; count of bases not matched to a gene: 9. The CDR3 length is 15 residues. Germline CDR1 and CDR2: WSHSY and SAAADI.

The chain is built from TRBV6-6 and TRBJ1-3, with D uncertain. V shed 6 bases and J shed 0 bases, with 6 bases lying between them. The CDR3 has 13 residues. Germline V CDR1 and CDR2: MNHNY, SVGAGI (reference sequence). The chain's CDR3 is CASSPSSGNTIYF. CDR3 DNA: TGTGCCAGCAGCCCGAGCTCTGGAAACACCATATATTTT.